This record looks at one T cell receptor (beta chain) sequence and its context. Its antigen is unidentified. The same CDR3 can be traced to other DNA sequences in this sample. The sample is drawn from a study of shared clonotypes between healthy human individuals. Study-level findings and limits: It was only blood that was sampled, and tissue repertoires likely differ. Naive CD4 clonotypes were shared across a few donors at roughly 5%. Naive subsets, compared against memory subsets, generally had larger estimated richness values.

Germline V gene data show CDR1 as SQVTM and CDR2 as ANQGSEA. The CDR3 has 11 amino acids. V gave up 1 base and J gave up 4 bases, with 4 bases separating them. The assay used deep level. Profiled with immunoSEQ multiplex PCR; TCRdb holds only in-frame clones, not every one. The table has about 580,000 clones, about 98% seen once. The naive CD8 population came from CD45RO-negative cells selected for CCR7, without terminally differentiated effector memory CD45RA+ cells. The TCR originated in a man aged 25-45 years in good health. This chain uses TRBV29-1 with TRBJ1-2; D is unresolved. The sample comprised naive CD8+ T cells sorted from blood. The CDR3 reads CSVEGRYGYTF. In nucleotides, the CDR3 is TGCAGCGTTGAAGGCCGCTATGGCTACACCTTC.